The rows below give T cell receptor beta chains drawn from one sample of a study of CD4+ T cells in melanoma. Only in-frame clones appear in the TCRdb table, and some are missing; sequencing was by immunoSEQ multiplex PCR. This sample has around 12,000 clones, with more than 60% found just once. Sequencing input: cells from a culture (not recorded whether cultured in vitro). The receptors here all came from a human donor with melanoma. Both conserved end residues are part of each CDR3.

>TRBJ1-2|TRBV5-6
CASSSLNSNYGYTF
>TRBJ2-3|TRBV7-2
CASSQRASSDTQYF
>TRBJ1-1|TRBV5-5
CASSFFLSMAGGRNTEAFF
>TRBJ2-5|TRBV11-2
CASSLSRWSETQYF
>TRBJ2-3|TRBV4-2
CASSQSLAGGPGDTQYF
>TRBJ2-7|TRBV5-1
CASRPAYRVYEQYF
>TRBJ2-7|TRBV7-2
CASSLGAGDLYEQYF
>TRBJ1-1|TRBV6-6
CASSPSNTEAFF
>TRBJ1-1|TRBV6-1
CASHLDGRINTEAFF
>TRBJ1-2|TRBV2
CASRIDRDGYTF
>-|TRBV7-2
CASSPLFGTYEQYF
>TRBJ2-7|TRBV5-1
CASSLVAGDTYEQYF
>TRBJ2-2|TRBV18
CASSPGTGRTGELFF
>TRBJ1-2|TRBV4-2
CASSQDIRDTRHGYTF
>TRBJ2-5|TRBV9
CASSVGGLRETQYF
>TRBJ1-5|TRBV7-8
CASSEGGAGQPQHF
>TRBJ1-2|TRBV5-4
CASSLEIRTLTANYGYTF
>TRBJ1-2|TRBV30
CAWSSPVRANYGYTF
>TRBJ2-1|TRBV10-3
CAISVTSGGAGEQFF
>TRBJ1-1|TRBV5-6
CASSLGTATEAFF
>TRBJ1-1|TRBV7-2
CASSSKEGTGNTEAFF
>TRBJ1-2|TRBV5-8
CASSLTGTDYGYTF
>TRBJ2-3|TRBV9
CASSATPLAGGGTQYF
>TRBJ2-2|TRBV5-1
CASSFEGTGELFF
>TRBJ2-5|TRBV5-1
CASSWTPQETQYF
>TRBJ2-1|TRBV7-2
CASRSTGIAYNEQFF
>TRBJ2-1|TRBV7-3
CASSQTGGFYNEQFF
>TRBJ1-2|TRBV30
CAWSPRGSPLYGYTF
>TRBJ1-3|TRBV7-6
CASSPSDSRSSTIYF
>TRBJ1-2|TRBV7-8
CASSSPGLGGYTF
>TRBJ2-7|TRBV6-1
CASSERRRLEEQYF
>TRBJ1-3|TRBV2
CASSASGNTIYF
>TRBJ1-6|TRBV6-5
CASREGLHSPLHF
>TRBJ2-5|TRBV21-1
CASSPPWAGAFRETQYF
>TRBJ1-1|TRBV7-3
CASSLVGTNTEAFF
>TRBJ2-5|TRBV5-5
CASSSPVEGLTQYF
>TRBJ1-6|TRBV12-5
CASGLSATGAYYNSPLHF
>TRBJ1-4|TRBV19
CASSSIQLADEKLFF
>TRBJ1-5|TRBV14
CASSRTGTGGLSNQPQHF
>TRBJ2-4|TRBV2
CASSSGGGYPYF
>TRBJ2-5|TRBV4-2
CASSQSLGYQETQYF
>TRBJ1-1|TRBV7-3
CASSLTGTGGLGNTEAFF
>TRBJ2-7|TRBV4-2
CASSRERGDHEQYF
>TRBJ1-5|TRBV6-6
CASSHRDGQPQHF
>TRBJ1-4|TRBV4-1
CASSQVAFVDEKLFF
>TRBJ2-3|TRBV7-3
CASSPRGGATDTQYF
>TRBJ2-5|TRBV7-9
CASSSVKARLETQYF
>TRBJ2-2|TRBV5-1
CASSTRTGYTGELFF
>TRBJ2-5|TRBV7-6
CASSLAPSGVRETQYF
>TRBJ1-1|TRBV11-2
CASSLYGRGTEAFF
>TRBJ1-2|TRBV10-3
CAISDPGGPNYGYTF